This T cell receptor (beta chain) was documented in a study of cytomegalovirus exposure and HLA in healthy donors. General study points: Through in vitro validation, a few CMV-associated chains were shown to be specific for CMV antigens. According to the study, around 150 TCR beta chains were cytomegalovirus-associated.

Data came from immunoSEQ multiplex PCR; TCRdb stores just in-frame clones and leaves some out. The data hold about 240,000 clones, with around 88% observed a single time. The junction had 9 bases not matched to a gene; V was cut back by 1 base and J by 10 bases. Per the germline V gene, CDR1 is LGHNA and CDR2 is YNFKEQ. This CDR3 has 16 amino acids. A word on this clone: Its antigen remains unidentified.

The chain carries TRBV4-2 and TRBJ2-1, with 11 bases that match TRBD2. Sample: PBMCs. This clonotype originated in a young woman in good health and CMV-seropositive. CDR3 nucleotides: TGTGCCAGCAGCCAAGGGGGGCTAGCGGGAGGCGACGAGCAGTTCTTC. Translation: CASSQGGLAGGDEQFF.